This T cell receptor (beta chain) was sequenced for a study of OX40 agonist ivuxolimab in advanced cancers. Study in general: A mean age of around 63 years, range roughly 23 to 85, was recorded, and around 85% were male.

Overall study results and limits: Among the lowest peripheral clonal expansion occurred in 0.1-3.0 mg/kg partial responders. CD4+ T cells averaged fewer expanded clones than CD8+ T cells.

The CDR3 loop spans 21 amino acids. The V gene end was trimmed by 5 bases and the J gene end by 6 bases; junction bases not matched to a gene: 20. The germline V gene encodes CDR1 MDHEN and CDR2 SYDVKM. Remarks on this clone: Its antigen is not known.

Profiled with immunoSEQ multiplex PCR; TCRdb holds only in-frame clones, not every one. The table records tens of thousands of clones, 85% to 95% of them present only once. The sequence came from an adult with an advanced solid tumor such as melanoma, head and neck, liver or kidney cancer. This chain connects TRBV28 to TRBJ2-2; 14 bases align to TRBD2. The sample was CD4+ or CD8+ T cells sorted from blood, taken in a trial of the OX40 agonist ivuxolimab. The CDR3 here is CASSGDGGLTSGRAPPGELFF. The CDR3 DNA sequence: TGTGCCAGCAGTGGGGACGGGGGCCTGACTAGCGGGAGGGCCCCCCCCGGGGAGCTGTTTTTT. Drawing the rest from reference TRBV28 and TRBJ2-2, the complete variable domain is DVKVTQSSRYLVKRTGEKVFLECVQDMDHENMFWYRQDPGLGLRLIYFSYDVKMKEKGDIPEGYSVSREKKERFSLILESASTNQTSMYLCASSGDGGLTSGRAPPGELFFGEGSRLTVL.